Reported below is one T cell receptor beta chain. Antigen: not known. V was cut by 5 bases and J by 12 bases, with 17 bases left in between. CDR3 length: 12 residues. The data were taken from a study of blood T cells in healthy people across ages. Broader study findings: Researchers judged that diversity estimates from one million T cells fell short of true values.

The study isolated at least 6.5 million PBMCs from each sample. No fewer than 5.5 micrograms of total RNA were isolated from every sample. Next came a second PCR, run for roughly 7 to 12 cycles, which used a sample-barcoded 5' primer along with a J-beta primer mix. Each cDNA was tagged by a template-switch adaptor containing 12 random nucleotides. A single record per CDR3 protein comes from TCRdb applying MiXCR to the 5' RACE reads. The data show around 850,000 distinct CDR3 sequences, roughly 34% seen once. The sequence came from a man between 18 and 29 years old in good health. This chain links TRBV12-3 or TRBV12-4 with TRBJ2-7; maybe TRBD2 (7 bases). Sequenced material: blood. CDR3 region: CASSLGGWGLYF. DNA for the CDR3: TGTGCCAGCAGTCTGGGGGGGTGGGGGCTGTACTTC.